The clone carrying this TCR beta chain came up a few times. The target antigen is unknown. Germline-derived CDR1 and CDR2 are MDHEN and SYDVKM. Trimming cost V 2 bases and J 8 bases, with 12 bases left between them. The CDR3 contains 13 residues. This entry comes from a study of shared clonotypes between healthy human individuals. Study observations and caveats: Larger richness was generally estimated for naive than memory subsets. An expected dependence of interdonor clonotype sharing on sequencing depth was noted.

This table comes from immunoSEQ multiplex PCR, and its TCRdb copy is limited to in-frame clones, with some not included. The sample carries about 640,000 clones, 72% recorded once. V gene TRBV28 combines with J gene TRBJ1-2; no firm D call. The receptor comes from a woman aged 25-40 years in good health. Sequenced input: memory CD4+ T cells sorted from blood. Subset given: CD45RA-negative fraction. The CDR3 loop reads CASSLDEVRGYTF. CDR3 bases: TGTGCCAGCAGTTTAGACGAAGTCCGAGGCTACACCTTC.